This TCR beta chain appears in the sequencing data of a study of cytomegalovirus exposure and HLA in healthy donors. The PCR used 60 Vbeta and 13 Jbeta primers. Produced via immunoSEQ multiplex PCR; TCRdb's table is partial and in-frame only. The sample includes roughly 99,000 clones, 73% of them seen just once. V lost 4 bases and J lost 5, with 5 bases in between. CDR3 size: 12 residues. Looked up from germline, CDR1 is SGHVS and CDR2 is FQNEAQ. This clonotype originated in a young man in good health and CMV-seronegative. Sequenced: PBMCs. The J gene is TRBJ2-2, the V gene TRBV7-8; D gene uncertain. CDR3 sequence reads: CASSSFTGELFF. CDR3 DNA sequence: TGTGCCAGCAGCTCATTTACCGGGGAGCTGTTTTTT.